The present TCR beta chain was sequenced within a study of blood T cells in healthy people across ages. Study-wide findings and caveats: Unsorted PBMCs prevented conclusive naive versus antigen-experienced comparison. TCR beta diversity, measured per million T cells, fell in a roughly linear way with age.

Together with a sample-barcoded 5' primer, a J-beta primer mix was included in a second PCR lasting about 6 to 11 cycles. A minimum of 2.5 million CDR3-containing paired-end reads was obtained for each sample. Each CDR3 protein gets one entry after TCRdb re-called the 5' RACE reads with MiXCR. The data contain some 1,500,000 distinct CDR3 sequences, 40% to 45% of them singletons. V lost 6 bases to trimming and J lost 8 bases; unmatched junction nucleotides: 3. In germline, CDR1 is MNHEY, CDR2 SMNVEV (reference sequence). The length of the CDR3 is 14 residues. Worth noting for this clonotype: Its antigen remains unidentified.

The chain employs TRBV27 and TRBJ2-1; 14 nucleotides align to TRBD2. Sequencing input: blood. This TCR derives from a woman under 30 in good health. The CDR3 region has the DNA TGTGCCAGCAGGGGACTAGCGGGGGTTTATGAGCAGTTCTTC. Its protein is CASRGLAGVYEQFF.